This T cell receptor (beta chain) appears in the sequencing data of a study of cytomegalovirus exposure and HLA in healthy donors. Both 60 Vbeta primers and 13 Jbeta primers went into the PCR. Libraries were prepared by immunoSEQ multiplex PCR; TCRdb keeps only in-frame clonotypes and omits some of them. This sample yields about 130,000 clones, of which over 65% are seen a single time; approximately 11% belongs to the top ten. Details on this clone: Its cognate antigen is unknown.

CDR1 and CDR2 (germline): LNHDA, SQIVND (reference sequence). With 2 bases clipped from V and 4 bases from J, the junction kept 13 bases outside the gene matches. This CDR3 is 17 amino acids long. Study results and limitations: The classifier was said to identify cytomegalovirus status with high specificity and sensitivity. Accurate predictions that matched the HLA-A and HLA-B alleles of most subjects were reportedly made from TCR beta sequences.

The sequencing input was PBMCs. This chain connects TRBV19 to TRBJ1-1, with 7 bases that match TRBD1. This receptor was obtained from a man aged 30-40 years in good health and CMV-seropositive. The CDR3 bases are TGTGCCAGTAGTATAACCCCACAGGGGACGGCGATCACTGAAGCTTTCTTT. Translation gives CASSITPQGTAITEAFF.